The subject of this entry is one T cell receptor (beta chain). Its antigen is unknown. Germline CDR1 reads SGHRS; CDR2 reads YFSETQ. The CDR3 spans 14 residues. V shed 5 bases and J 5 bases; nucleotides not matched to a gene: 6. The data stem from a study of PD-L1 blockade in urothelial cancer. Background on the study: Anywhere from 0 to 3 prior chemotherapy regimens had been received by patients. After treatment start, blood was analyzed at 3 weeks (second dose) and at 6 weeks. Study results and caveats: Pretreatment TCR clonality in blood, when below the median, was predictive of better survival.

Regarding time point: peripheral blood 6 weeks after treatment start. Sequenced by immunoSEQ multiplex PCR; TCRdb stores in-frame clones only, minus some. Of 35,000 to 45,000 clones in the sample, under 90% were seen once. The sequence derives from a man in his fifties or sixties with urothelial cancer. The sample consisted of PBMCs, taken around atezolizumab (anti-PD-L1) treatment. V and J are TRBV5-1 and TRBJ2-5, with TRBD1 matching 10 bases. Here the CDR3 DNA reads TGCGCCAGCAGAGGAGACAGGGGGCAGGAGACCCAGTACTTC. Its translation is CASRGDRGQETQYF.